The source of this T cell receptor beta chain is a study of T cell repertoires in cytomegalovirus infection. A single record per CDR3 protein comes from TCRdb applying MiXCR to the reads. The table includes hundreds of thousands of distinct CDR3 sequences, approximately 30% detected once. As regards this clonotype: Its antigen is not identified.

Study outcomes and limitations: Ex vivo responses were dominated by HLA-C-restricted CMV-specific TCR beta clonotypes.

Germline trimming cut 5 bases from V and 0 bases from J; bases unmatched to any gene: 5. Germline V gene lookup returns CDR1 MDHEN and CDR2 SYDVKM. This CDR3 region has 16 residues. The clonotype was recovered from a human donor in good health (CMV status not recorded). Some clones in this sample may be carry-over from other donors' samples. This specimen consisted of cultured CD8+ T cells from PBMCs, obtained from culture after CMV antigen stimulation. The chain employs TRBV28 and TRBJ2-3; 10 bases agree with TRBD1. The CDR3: CASSPGTGESTDTQYF. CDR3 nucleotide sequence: TGTGCCAGCAGTCCCGGGACAGGGGAGAGCACAGATACGCAGTATTTT.